This TCR beta chain originates from a study of memory CD4+ T cells and cytomegalovirus serostatus. The germline V gene has CDR1 LNHNV and CDR2 YYDKDF (reference sequence). The CDR3 has 15 residues. V shed 0 bases and J 6 bases; nucleotides not matched to a gene: 7. The sort gate was single viable CD3+CD4+CD8-CD45RO+ cells for memory CD4+ T cells. General study findings and limits: About 40% of the roughly 160 known CMV-associated TCRbeta sequences appeared in CD4+ memory.

In the case of this clone: The antigen is unknown.

Profiled with immunoSEQ multiplex PCR; TCRdb holds only in-frame clones, not every one. The sample carries 64,000 or so clones, around 77% recorded once. This clonotype originated in an adult in good health and CMV-seronegative. Sequencing was carried out using memory CD4+ T cells from blood. The V gene is TRBV15, the J gene TRBJ1-2; 7 bases map to TRBD1. In DNA, the CDR3 is TGTGCCACCAGCAGAGAGGCAGGGGGTGCGAATGGCTACACCTTC. Its translation: CATSREAGGANGYTF.